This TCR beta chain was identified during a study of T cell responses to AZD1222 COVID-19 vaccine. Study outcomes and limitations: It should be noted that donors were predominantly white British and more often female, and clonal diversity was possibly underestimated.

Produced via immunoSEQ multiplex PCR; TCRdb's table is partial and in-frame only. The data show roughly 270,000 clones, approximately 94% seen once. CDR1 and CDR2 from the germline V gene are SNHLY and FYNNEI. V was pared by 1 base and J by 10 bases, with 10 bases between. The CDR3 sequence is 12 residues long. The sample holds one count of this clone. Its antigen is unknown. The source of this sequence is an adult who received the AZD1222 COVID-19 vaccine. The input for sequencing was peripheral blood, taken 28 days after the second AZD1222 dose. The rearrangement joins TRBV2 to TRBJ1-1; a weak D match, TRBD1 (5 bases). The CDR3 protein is CASSEGGVGAFF. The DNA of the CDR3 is TGTGCCAGCAGTGAAGGGGGGGTCGGAGCTTTCTTT.